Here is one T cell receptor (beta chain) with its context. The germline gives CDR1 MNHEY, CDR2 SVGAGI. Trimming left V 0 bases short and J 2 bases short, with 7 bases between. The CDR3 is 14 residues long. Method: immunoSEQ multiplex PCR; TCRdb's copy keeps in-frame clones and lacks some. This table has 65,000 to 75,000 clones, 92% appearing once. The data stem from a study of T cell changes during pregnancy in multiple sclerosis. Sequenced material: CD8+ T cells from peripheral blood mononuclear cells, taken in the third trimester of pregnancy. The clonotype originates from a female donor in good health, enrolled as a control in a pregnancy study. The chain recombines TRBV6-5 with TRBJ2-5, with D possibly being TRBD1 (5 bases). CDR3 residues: CASSYSQGQETQYF. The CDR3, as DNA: TGTGCCAGCAGTTACTCCCAGGGTCAAGAGACCCAGTACTTC.